The 11 T cell receptor beta chains below were found in one sample sequenced in a study of cytomegalovirus exposure and HLA in healthy donors. Use of 60 Vbeta and 13 Jbeta primers characterized the PCR. Data came from immunoSEQ multiplex PCR; TCRdb stores just in-frame clones and leaves some out. The repertoire includes some 130,000 clones, about three quarters of them detected once, and around 1.8% sits in the top ten. The sequenced sample was PBMCs. The receptors stem from a female donor in good health and CMV-seropositive.

This sequence joins TRBV27 and TRBJ1-3; 9 nucleotides match TRBD1. There are 15 residues in the CDR3. Germline trimming cut 5 bases from V and 3 bases from J; bases unmatched to any gene: 5. Germline V gene lookup returns CDR1 MNHEY and CDR2 SMNVEV (reference sequence). CDR3 nucleotide sequence: TGTGCCAGCAGTCCTACAGGGGGCTTTGGAAACACCATATATTTT. Its translation is CASSPTGGFGNTIYF.

V and J are TRBV18 and TRBJ2-1; 7 bases map to TRBD1. V lost 1 base and J lost 8; bases outside the gene matches: 5. Germline CDR1 reads KGHSH; CDR2 reads LQKENI. The CDR3 spans 14 residues. Here the CDR3 reads CASSPQGATHEQFF. DNA for the CDR3: TGTGCCAGCTCACCACAGGGGGCTACGCATGAGCAGTTCTTC.

The chain links TRBV11-2 to TRBJ2-3, with 10 bases aligning to TRBD2. Germline lookup yields CDR1 SGHAT and CDR2 FQNNGV. CDR3 length: 16 residues. The junction had 3 bases not matched to a gene; V was cut back by 1 base and J by 2 bases. CDR3 sequence (DNA): TGTGCCAGCAGCTTAGGGAGCGGGAGGGACACAGATACGCAGTATTTT. Residues: CASSLGSGRDTDTQYF.

This sequence joins TRBV6-1 and TRBJ1-5, with D tentatively TRBD1 (5 bases). CDR1 is MNHNS and CDR2 is SASEGT in the germline V gene. This CDR3 comprises 16 residues. Trimming removed 2 bases from V and 4 bases from J, with 15 bases in between. The CDR3, as DNA: TGTGCCAGCAGTGAACGGACCGGGACTCAGAATCAGCCCCAGCATTTT. Its translation: CASSERTGTQNQPQHF.

The chain is built from TRBV7-9 and TRBJ1-2, with TRBD1 as a possible D gene (5 bases). The CDR3 runs 13 residues. Trimming took off 1 base at V and 6 bases at J, with 9 bases between the two ends. Germline V gives CDR1 SEHNR, CDR2 FQNEAQ (reference sequence). The DNA for the CDR3 is TGTGCCAGCAGCTTAGGGGCAGGGAATGGCTACACCTTC. It codes for CASSLGAGNGYTF.

This clone has a handful of counts. V and J are TRBV11-2 and TRBJ1-2; 10 positions match TRBD1. This CDR3 spans 15 amino acids. CDR1 is SGHAT, CDR2 FQNNGV, per germline. Unmatched junction bases numbered 9, after V lost 4 bases and J lost 7 bases. The CDR3 protein is CASSSLRQGAFGYTF. DNA of the CDR3: TGTGCCAGCAGCTCCTTACGACAGGGGGCTTTTGGCTACACCTTC.

The chain joins TRBV5-1 to TRBJ2-7, with TRBD1 matching 7 bases. CDR3 size: 13 residues. V was pared by 4 bases and J by 2 bases, with 3 bases of the junction left unmatched. Per germline, CDR1 SGHRS and CDR2 YFSETQ. The CDR3 loop reads CASSRDRTYEQYF. The CDR3 bases are TGCGCCAGCAGCAGGGACAGAACCTACGAGCAGTACTTC.

J is TRBJ1-1 and V is TRBV10-3, with a weak D call TRBD1 (5 bases). Germline CDR1 ENHRY, CDR2 SYGVKD. There are 16 residues in the CDR3. Trimming took off 4 bases at V and 2 bases at J, with 17 bases between the two ends. The CDR3 nucleotides read TGTGCCATCAGTGTAGATAGGGGTCTGCGAAACACTGAAGCTTTCTTT. Translating gives CAISVDRGLRNTEAFF.

The chain's CDR3 is CASSIRAGSTDTQYF. The CDR3 coding sequence is TGTGCCAGTAGTATACGGGCGGGGAGCACAGATACGCAGTATTTT. The chain uses TRBV19 and TRBJ2-3, with D perhaps matching TRBD2 (6 bases). Trimming removed 2 bases from V and 0 bases from J, with 9 bases in between. Germline-derived CDR1 and CDR2 are LNHDA and SQIVND (reference sequence). The CDR3 extends over 15 amino acids.

The chain recombines TRBV28 with TRBJ1-5; no definite D call. V lost 8 bases, J lost 6 bases, and 17 bases lay in between. Germline V CDR1 and CDR2: MDHEN, SYDVKM. This CDR3 region has 14 residues. CDR3 in DNA: TGTGCCAGCCAGACAAATGCCGGTGGTCAGCCCCAGCATTTT. This sequence encodes CASQTNAGGQPQHF. Based on the CDR3 plus reference TRBV28 and TRBJ1-5, the full variable domain is DVKVTQSSRYLVKRTGEKVFLECVQDMDHENMFWYRQDPGLGLRLIYFSYDVKMKEKGDIPEGYSVSREKKERFSLILESASTNQTSMYLCASQTNAGGQPQHFGDGTRLSIL.

The table lists this clone with a few counts. The chain's CDR3 is CASSNGLAERSKNIQYF. CDR3 sequence (DNA): TGTGCCAGTAGTAACGGACTAGCGGAAAGATCCAAAAACATTCAGTACTTC. The V call is TRBV19, the J call TRBJ2-4, with 10 bases lining up with TRBD2. CDR3 length: 17 amino acids. Germline V gene data show CDR1 as LNHDA and CDR2 as SQIVND (reference sequence). V was pared by 4 bases and J by 2 bases, with 8 bases of the junction left unmatched.